This TCR beta chain was sequenced during a study of T cells after yellow fever vaccination. Trimming removed 5 bases at V and 3 bases at J, with 8 bases between. The CDR3 is 11 amino acids. The germline V gene encodes CDR1 SQVTM and CDR2 ANQGSEA. There are many counts of this clonotype. Antigen specificity is unknown. Regarding the study as a whole: Overall, a small share of clonotypes was seen in both CD4 and CD8 compartments. Among primary-vaccination clones, most reappeared after the booster, at just under 98% for CD4 and about 90% for CD8.

Template-switching 5'RACE yielded the TCR cDNA; a universal primer site and UMIs were added in the process. In TCRdb, the 5' RACE reads were re-called with MiXCR into one record per CDR3 protein. This sample has about 240,000 distinct CDR3 sequences, with 6.9% found just once. The TCR comes from a young man who received the YFV17D yellow fever vaccine. This sequence joins TRBV29-1 and TRBJ2-7; D call uncertain. Sample: CD4+ T cells sorted from PBMCs, taken 15 days after the yellow fever booster vaccination. The CDR3 bases are TGCAGCGTTAAAACGGACTACGAGCAGTACTTC. Protein sequence: CSVKTDYEQYF.